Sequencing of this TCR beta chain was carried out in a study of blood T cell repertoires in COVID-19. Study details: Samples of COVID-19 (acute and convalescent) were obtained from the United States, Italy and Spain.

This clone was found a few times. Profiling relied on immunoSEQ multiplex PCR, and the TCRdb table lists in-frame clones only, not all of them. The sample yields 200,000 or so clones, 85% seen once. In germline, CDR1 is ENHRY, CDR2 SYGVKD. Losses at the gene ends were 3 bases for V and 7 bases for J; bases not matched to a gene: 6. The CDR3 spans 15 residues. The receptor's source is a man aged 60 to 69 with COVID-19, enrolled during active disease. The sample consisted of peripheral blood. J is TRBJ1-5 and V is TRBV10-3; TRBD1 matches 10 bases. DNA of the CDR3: TGTGCCATCAGTGATACCGTGACAGGGGGCCAGCCCCAGCATTTT. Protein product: CAISDTVTGGQPQHF.